These 16 T cell receptor beta chains were all obtained from the same sample, sequenced in a study of blood T cell repertoires in COVID-19. Repertoires were generated with immunoSEQ multiplex PCR, while TCRdb's copy carries only in-frame clones and drops some. In the table there are 200,000 to 300,000 clones, 85% to 90% of which are singletons. Sequencing was carried out using peripheral blood. These receptors all stem from a middle-aged woman with acute or convalescent COVID-19.

This sequence joins TRBV18 and TRBJ2-3, with 8 bases matching TRBD2. Losses at the gene ends were 0 bases for V and 5 bases for J; bases not matched to a gene: 7. The CDR3 is 16 amino acids. Looked up from germline, CDR1 is KGHSH and CDR2 is LQKENI. This CDR3 reads CASSPPGRGGRDTQYF. Written as DNA, the CDR3 is TGTGCCAGCTCACCACCGGGCCGGGGGGGACGAGATACGCAGTATTTT.

This clone was counted a single time. CDR3 loop: CASSLTDRVHEPQHF. The DNA for the CDR3 is TGCGCCAGCAGCTTGACCGACAGGGTACATGAACCCCAGCATTTT. This sequence joins TRBV5-1 and TRBJ1-5; TRBD1 agrees at 7 bases. From germline, CDR1 is SGHRS and CDR2 YFSETQ. There are 15 residues in the CDR3. V lost 1 base and J lost 10; bases outside the gene matches: 11.

This chain links TRBV6-1 with TRBJ1-2; no clear D gene. From germline, CDR1 is MNHNS and CDR2 SASEGT. This CDR3 comprises 11 residues. Trimming cost V 5 bases and J 5 bases, with 6 bases left between them. The CDR3, as DNA: TGTGCCAGCAGTTCCCAATATGGCTACACCTTC. This sequence encodes CASSSQYGYTF.

V is TRBV24-1 and J is TRBJ1-2; D is perhaps TRBD1 (6 bases). This CDR3 spans 15 amino acids. In germline, CDR1 is KGHDR, CDR2 SFDVKD. V lost 4 bases and J lost 4, with 15 bases in between. In nucleotides, the CDR3 is TGTGCCACCAGTGACCCGCGGGGGGCCGGCTATGGCTACACCTTC. Translating it yields CATSDPRGAGYGYTF.

The rearrangement joins TRBV5-6 to TRBJ1-1, with D tentatively TRBD1 (6 bases). Trimming removed 4 bases from V and 3 bases from J, with 13 bases in between. The CDR3 contains 14 residues. Germline V gene sequence: CDR1 SGHDT, CDR2 YYEEEE. CDR3 sequence (DNA): TGTGCCAGCAGCGCTACGGACAGATACACTGAAGCTTTCTTT. This translates into CASSATDRYTEAFF.

There are a few counts of this clone. CDR3 coding DNA: TGTGCCAGCAGCTCTAGCGGGGGCCTCCAAGAGACCCAGTACTTC. Residues: CASSSSGGLQETQYF. The chain has TRBV9 and TRBJ2-5; 10 bases are shared with TRBD2. The CDR3 contains 15 residues. Germline loops: CDR1 SGDLS, CDR2 YYNGEE. After removal of 4 bases from V and 1 base from J, the junction contained 4 bases not matched to a gene.

This clone was seen once. The rearrangement links TRBV2 to TRBJ2-2, with D hard to call. The V gene lost 5 bases and the J gene lost 3 bases, with 16 bases spanning the gap. CDR1 and CDR2 (germline): SNHLY, FYNNEI. This CDR3 is built from 16 residues. DNA of the CDR3: TGTGCCAGCAGTCCCCCAGAGGCTCGACACACCGGGGAGCTGTTTTTT. It specifies CASSPPEARHTGELFF.

This clone has a single count. The same CDR3 arises from other DNA sequences in this sample as well. For the CDR3, the DNA is TGTGCCAGCAGTTTTGGGCAGGGCAATGAGCAGTTCTTC. Translation gives CASSFGQGNEQFF. The chain couples TRBV12-3 or TRBV12-4 to TRBJ2-1; tentative D call: TRBD1 (5 bases). This CDR3 has 13 residues. V lost 3 bases to trimming and J lost 6 bases, with 9 bases between them.

This chain joins TRBV3-1 (or the pseudogene TRBV3-2) and TRBJ1-1, with 8 bases aligning to TRBD1. The CDR3 spans 15 residues. In germline, CDR1 is LGHDT, CDR2 YNNKEL (reference sequence). Losses at the gene ends were 2 bases for V and 1 base for J; bases not matched to a gene: 3. This chain's CDR3 is CASSQQGAANTEAFF. Written as DNA, the CDR3 is TGTGCCAGCAGCCAACAGGGGGCTGCGAACACTGAAGCTTTCTTT.

This chain joins TRBV5-1 and TRBJ2-3, with 8 bases matching TRBD2. The CDR3 length is 14 residues. CDR1 is SGHRS and CDR2 is YFSETQ in the germline V gene. Trimming removed 8 bases from V and 0 bases from J; junction bases left unmatched: 5. The CDR3 sequence is CASRSGASTDTQYF. The DNA of the CDR3 is TGCGCCAGTCGTAGCGGGGCTAGCACAGATACGCAGTATTTT.

CDR3 coding DNA: TGTGCCAGCAGCCCGACAGGGGGCTATGAAAAACTGTTTTTT. Amino acids: CASSPTGGYEKLFF. The gene calls are TRBV5-6 and TRBJ1-4, with 10 bases identical to TRBD1. The CDR3 is 14 amino acids. V shed 4 bases and J 6 bases; nucleotides not matched to a gene: 3. Germline assignment: CDR1 SGHDT and CDR2 YYEEEE.

The gene calls are TRBV12-5 and TRBJ2-3; 11 bases fit TRBD2. The CDR3 has 14 amino acids. J gave up 4 bases and V 6 bases, and 3 bases lay outside the gene matches. The V gene's germline CDR1 is LGHNT and CDR2 FRNRAP. CDR3 region: CASGPGLAADTQYF. The CDR3 region has the DNA TGTGCTAGTGGGCCGGGACTAGCGGCAGATACGCAGTATTTT.

This chain links TRBV7-9 with TRBJ1-1; D might be TRBD1 (5 bases). The CDR3 loop spans 14 amino acids. V was shortened by 3 bases and J by 5 bases, with 13 bases between the two germline ends. Germline CDR1 SEHNR, CDR2 FQNEAQ (reference sequence). For the CDR3, the DNA is TGTGCCAGCAGCTTTTCTCAGGGTCAGACTGAAGCTTTCTTT. It codes for CASSFSQGQTEAFF.

This chain uses TRBV2 with TRBJ1-6; D not certain. Germline loops: CDR1 SNHLY, CDR2 FYNNEI. V lost 6 bases to trimming and J lost 0 bases, with 9 bases between them. The CDR3 is 15 amino acids. CDR3 residues: CASRVSSSYNSPLHF. Here the CDR3 DNA reads TGTGCCAGCAGAGTATCCAGCTCCTATAATTCACCCCTCCACTTT.

This chain links TRBV10-1 with TRBJ2-3; 7 nucleotides align to TRBD2. The J segment lost 6 bases and the V segment lost 3 bases, leaving 12 bases of the junction unmatched. Germline V gives CDR1 WNHNN, CDR2 SYGVQD (reference sequence). The CDR3 is 16 residues long. CDR3 in DNA: TGCGCCAGCAGTGAATATGAATCCGGACTAGAGGATACGCAGTATTTT. Amino acid sequence: CASSEYESGLEDTQYF.

This chain links TRBV2 with TRBJ1-5; 9 bases align to TRBD1. There are 15 residues in the CDR3. Germline V gene lookup returns CDR1 SNHLY and CDR2 FYNNEI. V lost 4 bases and J lost 1; bases outside the gene matches: 2. In nucleotides, the CDR3 is TGTGCCAGCAGTGGTGGGACAGGGAGCAATCAGCCCCAGCATTTT. Protein sequence: CASSGGTGSNQPQHF.